The clone carrying this T cell receptor (beta chain) was picked up a small number of times. Its antigen is still unknown. The sample comes from a study of T cell repertoires in cytomegalovirus infection. At the level of the study: It was recently identified HLA-C-restricted and well-studied HLA-B-restricted CMV epitopes that the study used. An indication of both CMV infection and matching HLA type came from public TCR beta signatures. Study conclusions and caveats: Public TCR beta family frequency separated CMV-and-HLA carriers, including in an independent cohort. The response measured ex vivo was dominated by TCR beta clonotypes (HLA-C-restricted and CMV-specific).

V lost 10 bases, J lost 5 bases, and 11 bases lay in between. CDR1 is MNHNS, CDR2 SASEGT, per germline. This CDR3 is built from 11 residues. TCRdb ran MiXCR on the reads and lists one entry per CDR3 protein. The sample contains 250,000 to 300,000 distinct CDR3 sequences, roughly a fifth of which appear only once. The sequenced sample was cultured PBMCs, obtained from culture after CMV antigen stimulation. This TCR was sampled from a human donor in good health (CMV status not recorded). Some clones in this sample may be carry-over from other donors' samples. This rearrangement joins TRBV6-1 to TRBJ1-1; no clear D gene. CDR3 DNA sequence: TGTGCCACCTCAGAGGCGACTGAAGCTTTCTTT. This codes for CATSEATEAFF.